Listed here is a single T cell receptor (beta chain). The sample is drawn from a study of Graves' ophthalmopathy and Graves' hyperthyroidism. Study in general: A follow-up of 18 months without ophthalmopathy meant that hyperthyroidism was stable.

Orbital computed tomography and thyroid ultrasound, along with TRAb, serum thyroxine and clinical symptoms, underpinned diagnosis. V was cut by 5 bases and J by 3 bases, with 20 bases left in between. The CDR3 runs to 16 residues. Germline V gene sequence: CDR1 MNHEY, CDR2 SMNVEV (reference sequence). The sequenced template was RNA, covering the TCR beta CDR3 region. First-round RT-PCR employed HTBI primers, with a second-round multiplex PCR after it. TCRdb ran MiXCR on the multiplex PCR reads and lists one entry per CDR3 protein. The sample includes around 1.1 million distinct CDR3 sequences, 35% to 40% of them seen just once.

The receptor's source is an adult man with Graves' hyperthyroidism. The source material was peripheral blood or thyroid tissue (not recorded which). The chain joins TRBV27 to TRBJ2-7; the D gene is possibly TRBD2 (5 bases). The CDR3: CASSPSPGGSRYEQYF. The CDR3 bases are TGTGCCAGCAGTCCCTCCCCGGGTGGGAGTCGCTACGAGCAGTACTTC.